These T cell receptor beta chains were read from a single sample in a study of blood T cell repertoires in COVID-19. Generated by immunoSEQ multiplex PCR, the TCRdb table keeps only in-frame clones and is missing some. Among about 400,000 clones listed, roughly 91% were seen once. Sequencing input: PBMCs or T cells enriched from blood (not recorded which). The receptors originated from a woman aged 30 to 39 who had recovered from COVID-19. The CDR3 runs from the conserved cysteine through the conserved F or W. The D gene is left open where the match is weak. Only part of the rows carry a size: once, few, many, or a class if the clone is expanded.

j_call clone_size d_call v_call cdr3_nt cdr3_aa
TRBJ1-2 NA NA TRBV5-4 TGTGCCAGCAGCTTGGATCCAGAAGTCTATGGCTACACCTTC CASSLDPEVYGYTF
TRBJ1-4 NA NA TRBV5-1 TGCGCCAGCAGCTTGGTAGGGGGAAGTGAAAAACTGTTTTTT CASSLVGGSEKLFF
TRBJ2-7 few NA TRBV9 TGTGCCAGCAGCGTAGGGGCAGGGGCCTACGAGCAGTACTTC CASSVGAGAYEQYF
TRBJ2-5 NA NA TRBV7-9 TGTGCCAGCAGCCCCGGTGAGACCCAGTACTTC CASSPGETQYF
TRBJ2-7 few TRBD1 TRBV28 TGTGCCAGCAGTTCCTCCCGAGGGCAGGGGGCTACTCTCTACGAGCAGTACTTC CASSSSRGQGATLYEQYF
TRBJ2-2 NA NA TRBV2 TGTGCCAGCACCACAACCGGGACACCCACCGGGGAGCTGTTTTTT CASTTTGTPTGELFF
TRBJ2-2 NA TRBD1 TRBV5-4 TGTGCCAGCAGCAAGGGACAGGGGAACGGGGAGCTGTTTTTT CASSKGQGNGELFF
TRBJ1-5 NA NA TRBV2 TGTGCCAGCAGTGAAAGTAGTCTCTATCAGCCCCAGCATTTT CASSESSLYQPQHF
TRBJ2-2 NA TRBD1 TRBV9 TGTGCCAGCAGCGTATTGGCAGGGGGCCGGACCGGGGAGCTGTTTTTT CASSVLAGGRTGELFF
TRBJ2-5 NA NA TRBV5-4 TGTGCCAGCAGCTTGGGGGGGGTTCAAGAGACCCAGTACTTC CASSLGGVQETQYF
TRBJ2-7 NA NA TRBV5-8 TGTGCCAGCAGCTTCGGGGGACCCTACGAGCAGTACTTC CASSFGGPYEQYF
TRBJ1-6 NA NA TRBV12-2 TGTGCAAGTCCCAAACTGAGGACAGGGGCCCCCGTAGGTTCACCCCTCCACTTT CASPKLRTGAPVGSPLHF
TRBJ2-1 NA TRBD2 TRBV19 TGTGCCAGTAGTATACTAGCGGGGGGACAACGACACTACAATGAGCAGTTCTTC CASSILAGGQRHYNEQFF
TRBJ1-5 NA TRBD1 TRBV5-8 TGTGCCAGCAGCTTGGGGGACAGGGTCCCGTATCAGCCCCAGCATTTT CASSLGDRVPYQPQHF
TRBJ2-5 NA TRBD2 TRBV2 TGTGCCAGCGGAGGGAGGCTAGCGGAAGAGACCCAGTACTTC CASGGRLAEETQYF
TRBJ2-4 NA NA TRBV23-1 TGCGCCACCGCGGGACTTAAGTCCAAAAACATTCAGTACTTC CATAGLKSKNIQYF
TRBJ1-1 NA TRBD1 TRBV9 TGTGCCAGCAGCGCCACAGGGGACACTGAAGCTTTCTTT CASSATGDTEAFF
TRBJ1-3 NA NA TRBV11-2 TGTGCCAGCAGCTTCGCAGGACAGAGAAACACCATATATTTT CASSFAGQRNTIYF
TRBJ2-3 NA NA TRBV7-3 TGTGCCAGCAGCTTAGCCTCGGTAACAGATACGCAGTATTTT CASSLASVTDTQYF
TRBJ1-1 NA TRBD1 TRBV5-1 TGCGCCAGCAGCTTGGAGGGGGCAGCTGAAGCTTTCTTT CASSLEGAAEAFF
TRBJ2-7 NA NA TRBV13 TGTGCCAGCAGCTTACGGGGTACAGTCTCCTACGAGCAGTACTTC CASSLRGTVSYEQYF
TRBJ2-1 NA NA TRBV5-1 TGCGCCAGCAGCTTGGCCTGGGCAGGGTCGTACAATGAGCAGTTCTTC CASSLAWAGSYNEQFF
TRBJ1-2 NA TRBD1 TRBV11-2 TGTGCCAGCAGCGAAAGTGGACAGGGCACTGGCTACACCTTC CASSESGQGTGYTF
TRBJ2-7 NA NA TRBV21-1 TGTGCCAGCAGTACTATGACAGGATCCTACGAGCAGTACTTC CASSTMTGSYEQYF
TRBJ2-5 once TRBD1 TRBV12-3/TRBV12-4 TGTGCCAGCAGCAGGGACAGGCAAGAGACCCAGTACTTC CASSRDRQETQYF
TRBJ1-4 NA NA TRBV6-5 TGTGCCAGCAGTTACGCAGGGATTAATGAAAAACTGTTTTTT CASSYAGINEKLFF
TRBJ1-4 NA NA TRBV15 TGTGCCACCAGCATACAGGACCCAACTAATGAAAAACTGTTTTTT CATSIQDPTNEKLFF
TRBJ1-3 few NA TRBV5-1 TGCGCCAGCAGCTCCGGGACTCCAGGAAACACCATATATTTT CASSSGTPGNTIYF
TRBJ1-4 NA NA TRBV29-1 TGCAGCGTTGAGGCCCCCCGACGGGGGGAAAAGGGAAAACTGTTTTTT CSVEAPRRGEKGKLFF
TRBJ1-2 NA TRBD1 TRBV4-3 TGCGCCAGCAGCCAAGCGGCAGGGGGCGCAGGCTACACCTTC CASSQAAGGAGYTF
TRBJ2-7 NA TRBD2 TRBV30 TGTGCCTGGAGTGACCTTACTGAGACTAGCGGACCCTACGAGCAGTACTTC CAWSDLTETSGPYEQYF
TRBJ2-7 NA TRBD1 TRBV3-1/TRBV3-2 TGTGCCAGCTCCACAGGGGGAGCCTACGAGCAGTACTTC CASSTGGAYEQYF
TRBJ2-2 NA TRBD1 TRBV5-1 TGCGCCAGCAGCCCCCTGGGACAGCCAACCGGGGAGCTGTTTTTT CASSPLGQPTGELFF
TRBJ2-5 NA NA TRBV18 TGTGCCAGCTCACCTAATGGGGGAGGTGAGACCCAGTACTTC CASSPNGGGETQYF
TRBJ2-7 NA NA TRBV12-2 TGTGCAAGTCGCCTATGGCTAGCGGGAGAACCCTACGAGCAGTACTTC CASRLWLAGEPYEQYF
TRBJ2-7 once TRBD2 TRBV28 TGTGCCAGCAGTTTACAACGTCATCTAGCGGGAGGCCGCTCCTACGAGCAGTACTTC CASSLQRHLAGGRSYEQYF
TRBJ1-1 NA NA TRBV13 TGTGCCAGCAGCTTCCTGACAGAGATGAACACTGAAGCTTTCTTT CASSFLTEMNTEAFF
TRBJ1-2 once NA TRBV10-1 TGCGCCAGCAGTGACCCATTTTGGGAGAACTACACCTTC CASSDPFWENYTF
TRBJ1-1 NA NA TRBV30 TGTGCCTGGAGTGCAGGGGCCGGGTGGGCTTTCTTT CAWSAGAGWAFF
TRBJ1-2 NA TRBD1 TRBV30 TGTGCCTGGAGTATTGCCAAGGGGGCGGATGGCTACACCTTC CAWSIAKGADGYTF
TRBJ1-1 once NA TRBV5-4 TGTGCCAGCAGCTGTCCCGGAGTCAAAGTAGAGTGCACTGAAGCTTTCTTT CASSCPGVKVECTEAFF